This passage covers 17 T cell receptor beta chains from one sample sequenced in a study of cytomegalovirus exposure and HLA in healthy donors. The assay was immunoSEQ multiplex PCR, and TCRdb's table has in-frame clones only and misses some. The sample records around 150,000 clones, roughly nine tenths being singletons. The sample taken for sequencing was PBMCs. These receptors were obtained from a man between 18 and 35 years old in good health and CMV-seronegative.

The chain uses TRBV18 and TRBJ2-1; maybe TRBD1 (6 bases). Germline CDR1 and CDR2: KGHSH and LQKENI. Trimming left V 6 bases short and J 8 bases short, with 17 bases between. The CDR3 is made up of 14 amino acids. CDR3 bases: TGTGCCAGCTCCCTGGAGACTTGGGGGCATGAGCAGTTCTTC. Residues: CASSLETWGHEQFF.

The chain combines TRBV11-3 with TRBJ1-3, with unresolved D. This CDR3 comprises 14 residues. Trimming took off 7 bases at V and 0 bases at J, with 10 bases between the two ends. Germline assignment: CDR1 SGHNT and CDR2 YENEEA. CDR3: CASTPGNSGNTIYF. The DNA of the CDR3 is TGTGCCAGCACACCGGGGAACTCTGGAAACACCATATATTTT.

The CDR3 spells CASSPPSRPHYNEQFF. The CDR3 bases are TGTGCCAGCTCACCACCGAGTCGCCCCCATTACAATGAGCAGTTCTTC. The V gene is TRBV18, the J gene TRBJ2-1; the D is unclear. V was clipped by 0 bases and J by 4 bases, with 13 bases between them. Germline V lookup: CDR1 KGHSH, CDR2 LQKENI. This CDR3 is built from 16 residues.

This rearrangement joins TRBV7-7 to TRBJ2-5; 8 bases fit TRBD2. The CDR3 is made up of 14 amino acids. The germline V gene encodes CDR1 SSHAT and CDR2 FNYEAQ (reference sequence). Trimming took 5 bases from V and 4 from J; bases not matched to a gene: 6. The CDR3 nucleotides are TGTGCCAGCAGCCCAGTGGCGGGGGGAGAGACCCAGTACTTC. Protein product: CASSPVAGGETQYF.

The rearrangement uses TRBV5-1 and TRBJ2-1; 7 positions agree with TRBD2. Trimming took 2 bases from V and 7 from J; bases not matched to a gene: 3. Germline V gene sequence: CDR1 SGHRS, CDR2 YFSETQ. The CDR3 has 13 amino acids. CDR3 amino acids: CASSFVAGNEQFF. In DNA, the CDR3 is TGCGCCAGCAGCTTCGTAGCGGGTAATGAGCAGTTCTTC.

V usage is TRBV19 and J usage is TRBJ2-7; 7 nucleotides agree with TRBD1. Germline V gene data show CDR1 as LNHDA and CDR2 as SQIVND (reference sequence). The CDR3 is made up of 11 amino acids. Trimming cost V 8 bases and J 4 bases; bases outside gene matches: 2. DNA of the CDR3: TGTGCCAGTCGGGGACAGTACGAGCAGTACTTC. This codes for CASRGQYEQYF.

The V and J genes are TRBV9 and TRBJ2-2; TRBD2 aligns across 7 bases. Germline loops: CDR1 SGDLS, CDR2 YYNGEE. The CDR3 has 16 amino acids. After removal of 0 bases from V and 4 bases from J, the junction contained 6 bases not matched to a gene. CDR3 coding DNA: TGTGCCAGCAGCGTAGAGGCGGGAGACCCCACCGGGGAGCTGTTTTTT. Amino acid sequence: CASSVEAGDPTGELFF.

DNA for the CDR3: TGTGCCAGCAGTTACTCCGGGAGCAATCAGCCCCAGCATTTT. It is translated as CASSYSGSNQPQHF. The chain joins TRBV6-5 to TRBJ1-5; no reliable D call. CDR3 length: 14 amino acids. The germline V gene encodes CDR1 MNHEY and CDR2 SVGAGI. V was trimmed by 0 bases and J by 1 base, leaving 4 bases between them.

This chain joins TRBV5-4 and TRBJ2-1; 8 positions agree with TRBD2. In germline, CDR1 is SGHNT, CDR2 YYREEE (reference sequence). This CDR3 has 16 residues. Trimming cost V 3 bases and J 0 bases; bases outside gene matches: 5. CDR3 coding DNA: TGTGCCAGCAGCTCCGGAGCGGGAGTCTCCTACAATGAGCAGTTCTTC. It is translated as CASSSGAGVSYNEQFF.

V is TRBV4-2 and J is TRBJ1-6; 9 positions agree with TRBD1. The germline V gene encodes CDR1 LGHNA and CDR2 YNFKEQ. This CDR3 is built from 15 residues. V lost 0 bases and J lost 9; bases outside the gene matches: 3. CDR3 nucleotides: TGTGCCAGCAGCCAAGAACGGACAGGGGTTTCACCCCTCCACTTT. The encoded protein is CASSQERTGVSPLHF.

This clone was counted once. CDR3 sequence reads: CASSLSRSRGSNTGELFF. In DNA, the CDR3 is TGTGCCAGCAGTTTATCCCGGTCCAGGGGCTCGAACACCGGGGAGCTGTTTTTT. The chain has TRBV27 and TRBJ2-2; D is perhaps TRBD1 (6 bases). Trimming took off 0 bases at V and 0 bases at J, with 14 bases between the two ends. CDR1 is MNHEY, CDR2 SMNVEV, per germline (reference sequence). The CDR3 runs to 18 residues.

The chain carries TRBV14 and TRBJ1-2; weak D call: TRBD1 (6 bases). V gave up 5 bases and J gave up 4 bases, with 11 bases separating them. Germline V gene sequence: CDR1 SGHDN, CDR2 FVKESK. The CDR3 is 13 amino acids. CDR3: CASSSGVRYGYTF. Written as DNA, the CDR3 is TGTGCCAGCAGCTCAGGGGTCCGCTATGGCTACACCTTC.

The gene calls are TRBV19 and TRBJ2-2; D ambiguous. V lost 2 bases to trimming and J lost 5 bases, with 9 bases between them. The CDR3 length is 14 residues. Per the germline V gene, CDR1 is LNHDA and CDR2 is SQIVND (reference sequence). The chain's CDR3 is CASSIWSPTGELFF. The DNA for the CDR3 is TGTGCCAGTAGTATATGGAGTCCAACCGGGGAGCTGTTTTTT.

The J gene is TRBJ2-1, the V gene TRBV10-2; 7 nucleotides match TRBD2. The CDR3 length is 13 residues. Germline CDR1 and CDR2: WSHSY and SAAADI. The J segment lost 8 bases and the V segment lost 7 bases, leaving 8 bases of the junction unmatched. This CDR3 is CASTLAGVDEQFF. CDR3 DNA sequence: TGCGCCAGCACCCTGGCGGGGGTGGATGAGCAGTTCTTC.

Only a few counts were recorded for this clone. The gene calls are TRBV6-1 and TRBJ1-2; D is uncertain. V was pared by 3 bases and J by 4 bases, with 6 bases between. Germline V CDR1 and CDR2: MNHNS, SASEGT. The length of the CDR3 is 12 residues. In DNA, the CDR3 is TGTGCCAGCAGTGATCACGGCTATGGCTACACCTTC. Protein sequence: CASSDHGYGYTF.

The V and J genes are TRBV6-6 and TRBJ1-1; D is undetermined. This CDR3 spans 16 amino acids. V was cut by 4 bases and J by 3 bases, with 18 bases left in between. Germline-derived CDR1 and CDR2 are MNHNY and SVGAGI (reference sequence). The CDR3 spells CASSFGPQRADTEAFF. DNA for the CDR3: TGTGCCAGCAGTTTCGGGCCTCAGAGGGCGGACACTGAAGCTTTCTTT.

The chain is built from TRBV5-6 and TRBJ2-3, with 7 bases matching TRBD1. Germline-derived CDR1 and CDR2 are SGHDT and YYEEEE. The CDR3 totals 15 residues. Trimming at V came to 4 bases and at J to 3 bases, leaving 8 bases not matched to a gene. The CDR3 DNA reads TGTGCCAGCAGCCCGGGGACAGCCAGGACAGATACGCAGTATTTT. Its protein is CASSPGTARTDTQYF.